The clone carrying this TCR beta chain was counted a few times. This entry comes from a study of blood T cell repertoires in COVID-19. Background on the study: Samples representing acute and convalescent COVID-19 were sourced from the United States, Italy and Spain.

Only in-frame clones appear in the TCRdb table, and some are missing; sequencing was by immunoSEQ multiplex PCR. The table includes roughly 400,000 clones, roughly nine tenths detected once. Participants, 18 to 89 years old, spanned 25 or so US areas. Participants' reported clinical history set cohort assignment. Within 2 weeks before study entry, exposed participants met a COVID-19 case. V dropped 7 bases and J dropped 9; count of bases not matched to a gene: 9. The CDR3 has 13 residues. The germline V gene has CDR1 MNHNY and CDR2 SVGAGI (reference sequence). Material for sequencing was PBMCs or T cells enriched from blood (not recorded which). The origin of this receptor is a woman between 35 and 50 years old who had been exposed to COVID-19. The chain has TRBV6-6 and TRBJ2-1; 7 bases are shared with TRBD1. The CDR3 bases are TGTGCCAGCAACCACGGGACAGCCACTGAGCAGTTCTTC. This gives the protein CASNHGTATEQFF.